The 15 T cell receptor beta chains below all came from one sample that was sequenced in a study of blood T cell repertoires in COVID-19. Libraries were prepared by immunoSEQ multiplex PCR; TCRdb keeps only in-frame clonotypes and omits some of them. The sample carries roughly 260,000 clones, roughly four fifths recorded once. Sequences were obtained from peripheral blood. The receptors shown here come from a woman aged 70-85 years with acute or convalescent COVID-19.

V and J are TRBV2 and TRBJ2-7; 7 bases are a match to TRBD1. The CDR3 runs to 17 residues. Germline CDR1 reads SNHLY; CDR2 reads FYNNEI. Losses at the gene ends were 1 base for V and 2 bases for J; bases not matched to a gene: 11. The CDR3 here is CASSEGTGWGRTYEQYF. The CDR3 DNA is TGTGCCAGCAGTGAAGGGACAGGTTGGGGCAGGACCTACGAGCAGTACTTC.

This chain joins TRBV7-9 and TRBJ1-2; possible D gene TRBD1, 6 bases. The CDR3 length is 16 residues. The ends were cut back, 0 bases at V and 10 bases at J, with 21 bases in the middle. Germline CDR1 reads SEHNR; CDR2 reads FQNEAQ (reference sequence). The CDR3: CASSLAGGGPFNFYTF. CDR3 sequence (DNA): TGTGCCAGCAGCTTAGCGGGAGGGGGACCTTTTAATTTCTACACCTTC.

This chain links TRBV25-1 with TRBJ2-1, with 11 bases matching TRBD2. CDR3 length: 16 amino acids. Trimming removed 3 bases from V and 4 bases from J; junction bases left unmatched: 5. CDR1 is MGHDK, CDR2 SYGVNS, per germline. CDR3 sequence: CASSDSGTSGYNEQFF. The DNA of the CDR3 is TGTGCCAGCAGTGACTCCGGGACTAGCGGATACAATGAGCAGTTCTTC.

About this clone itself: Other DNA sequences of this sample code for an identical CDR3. The chain's CDR3 is CASSVGSSGNTIYF. CDR3 DNA: TGTGCCAGCAGCGTAGGCAGCTCTGGAAACACCATATATTTT. The chain has TRBV9 and TRBJ1-3; D unresolved. The CDR3 extends over 14 amino acids. In germline, CDR1 is SGDLS, CDR2 YYNGEE. Trimming left V 0 bases short and J 0 bases short, with 4 bases between.

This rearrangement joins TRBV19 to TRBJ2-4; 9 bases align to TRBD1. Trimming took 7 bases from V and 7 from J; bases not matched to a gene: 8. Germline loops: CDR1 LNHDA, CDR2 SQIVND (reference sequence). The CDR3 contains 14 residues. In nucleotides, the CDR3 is TGTGCCAGTACCGCGGACAGGGGAATGAACATTCAGTACTTC. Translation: CASTADRGMNIQYF.

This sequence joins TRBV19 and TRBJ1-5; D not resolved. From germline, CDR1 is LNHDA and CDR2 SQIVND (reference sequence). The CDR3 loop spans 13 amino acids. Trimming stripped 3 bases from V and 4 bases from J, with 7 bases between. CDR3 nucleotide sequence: TGTGCCAGTAGTATCCCCGTTAATCAGCCCCAGCATTTT. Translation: CASSIPVNQPQHF.

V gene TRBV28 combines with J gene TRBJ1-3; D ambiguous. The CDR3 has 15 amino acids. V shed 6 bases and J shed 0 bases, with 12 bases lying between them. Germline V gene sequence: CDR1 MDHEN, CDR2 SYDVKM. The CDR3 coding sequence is TGTGCCAGCAGACCCACAAGTAACTCTGGAAACACCATATATTTT. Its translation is CASRPTSNSGNTIYF.

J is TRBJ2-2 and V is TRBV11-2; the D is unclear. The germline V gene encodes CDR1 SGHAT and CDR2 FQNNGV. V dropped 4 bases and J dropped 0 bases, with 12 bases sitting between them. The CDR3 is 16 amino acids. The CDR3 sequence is CASSSMGFTNTGELFF. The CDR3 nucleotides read TGTGCCAGCAGCTCCATGGGCTTTACGAACACCGGGGAGCTGTTTTTT.

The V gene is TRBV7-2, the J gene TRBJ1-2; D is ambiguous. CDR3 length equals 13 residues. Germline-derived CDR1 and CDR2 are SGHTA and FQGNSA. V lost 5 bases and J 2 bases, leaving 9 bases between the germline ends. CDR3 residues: CASSLTPNYGYTF. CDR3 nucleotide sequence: TGTGCCAGCAGCCTGACACCGAACTATGGCTACACCTTC.

CDR3 bases: TGTGCCAGCAGCCCCCGGGACAGGGACGAACTATATGGCTACACCTTC. This sequence encodes CASSPRDRDELYGYTF. The chain employs TRBV4-2 and TRBJ1-2, with TRBD1 matching 9 bases. CDR3 length: 16 amino acids. Trimming removed 4 bases from V and 5 bases from J; junction bases left unmatched: 11. The germline V gene encodes CDR1 LGHNA and CDR2 YNFKEQ.

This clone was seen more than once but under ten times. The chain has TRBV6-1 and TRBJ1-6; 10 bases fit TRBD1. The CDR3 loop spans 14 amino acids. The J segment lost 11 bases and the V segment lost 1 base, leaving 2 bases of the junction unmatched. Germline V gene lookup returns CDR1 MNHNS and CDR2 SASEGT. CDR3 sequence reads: CASSEGQGAPPLHF. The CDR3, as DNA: TGTGCCAGCAGTGAAGGACAGGGGGCTCCACCCCTCCACTTT.

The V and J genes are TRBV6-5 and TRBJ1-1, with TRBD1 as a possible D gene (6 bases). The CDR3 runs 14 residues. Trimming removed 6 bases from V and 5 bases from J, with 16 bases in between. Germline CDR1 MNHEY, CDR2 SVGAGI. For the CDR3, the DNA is TGTGCCAGCAGGGGTTGGGTAGGACAGACTGAAGCTTTCTTT. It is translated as CASRGWVGQTEAFF.

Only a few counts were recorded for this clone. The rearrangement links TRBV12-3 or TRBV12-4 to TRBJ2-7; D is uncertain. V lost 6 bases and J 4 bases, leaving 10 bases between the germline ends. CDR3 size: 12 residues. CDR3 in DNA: TGTGCCAGCAGACGTACTGGTTACGAGCAGTACTTC. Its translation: CASRRTGYEQYF.

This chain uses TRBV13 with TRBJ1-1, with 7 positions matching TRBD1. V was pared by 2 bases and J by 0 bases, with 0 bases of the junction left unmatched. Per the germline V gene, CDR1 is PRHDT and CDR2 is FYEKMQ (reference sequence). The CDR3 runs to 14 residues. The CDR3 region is CASSLTGVNTEAFF. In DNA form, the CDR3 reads TGTGCCAGCAGCTTAACAGGGGTGAACACTGAAGCTTTCTTT.

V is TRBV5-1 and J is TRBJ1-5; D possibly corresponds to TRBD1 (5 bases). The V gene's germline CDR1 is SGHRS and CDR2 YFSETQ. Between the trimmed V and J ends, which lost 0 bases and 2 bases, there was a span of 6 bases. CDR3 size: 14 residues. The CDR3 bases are TGCGCCAGCAGCTTGGAACAGGGCAATCAGCCCCAGCATTTT. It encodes CASSLEQGNQPQHF. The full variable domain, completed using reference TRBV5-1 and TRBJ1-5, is KAGVTQTPRYLIKTRGQQVTLSCSPISGHRSVSWYQQTPGQGLQFLFEYFSETQRNKGNFPGRFSGRQFSNSRSEMNVSTLELGDSALYLCASSLEQGNQPQHFGDGTRLSIL.